This T cell receptor beta chain was identified during a study of breast tumors, draining lymph nodes, adjacent tissues (dated by TCRdb to the mid-2010s). With regard to the full study: In breast cancer patients, the study compared the TCR beta repertoires of tumor, adjacent nontumor tissue and axillary lymph nodes. The study was designed to assess the relationships and possible T-cell exchange between tumor, surrounding tissue and draining lymph node repertoires in human breast cancer. Overall study outcomes, separate from this receptor: The data were considered consistent with most tumor T cells being derived from the lymph node and subsequently expanding within tumor tissue. In luminal-like breast cancer, tumor and nontumor tissue repertoires resembled each other significantly more than in basal-like breast cancer. Rather than being directly demonstrated, the conclusion that tumor T cells originate in lymph nodes was presented as consistent with a hypothesis. Tumor T-cell repertoires showed less diversity than lymph node repertoires and more diversity than nontumor tissue repertoires, and tumor T-cell repertoires showed preferential V and J gene usage.

The CDR3 has 13 amino acids, counting the end cysteine and phenylalanine. CDR3 DNA is the only sequence kept; it has 39 bases, read in frame from the first base. CDR1 SGHNT and CDR2 YYREEE were looked up in the germline V gene (reference sequence). Trimming costs V 0 bases and J 7 bases, and their ends lie 10 bases apart. The reads were generated on an Illumina HiSeq 2000. Multiplex PCR amplification was used to build the TCR beta chain libraries. The amplified TCR beta chain products were analyzed by high-throughput sequencing. Starting from the raw public reads, TCRdb applied fastp trimming at Q25, assembled clones with MiXCR and retained in-frame beta chains. Under each unique CDR3 protein, matching rows form one entry showing the most common genes and DNA. Counted in this sample were about 200,000 distinct CDR3 sequences; 25% to 40% of them appeared once. The biggest ten clones account for roughly 4% of the sample.

The axillary draining lymph nodes of breast cancer patients were the source of the lymph node samples. This clonotype was seen only once. Its antigen is unknown. This could be a read error, since a much larger clone is one nucleotide away. This sequence uses TRBV5-4 and TRBJ1-2; there is no confident call for the D gene. Input material: axillary lymph node tissue. The TCR comes from a female donor with breast cancer. Some clones in this sample may be carry-over from other donors' samples. The sequence in DNA is TGTGCCAGCAGCTTGGCCGCGGACTGTGGCTACACCTTC. It specifies CASSLAADCGYTF.